These 28 T cell receptor beta chains were all obtained from the same sample, sequenced in a study of cytomegalovirus exposure and HLA in healthy donors. The PCR had 60 Vbeta and 13 Jbeta primers. Sequencing used immunoSEQ multiplex PCR; TCRdb keeps in-frame clones, though not all of them. The table includes about 140,000 clones, more than 60% detected once. Sequenced: PBMCs. The receptor source for this set is a woman in her fifties or sixties in good health and CMV-seropositive.

This clone was seen just once. One end of the junction does not line up with germline, which may come from a read error. The rearrangement links TRBV30 to TRBJ1-1; D is possibly TRBD1 (5 bases). From germline, CDR1 is GTSNPN and CDR2 SVGIG (reference sequence). The CDR3 runs 11 residues. The CDR3 spells CALQENTKAFF. The CDR3 coding sequence is TGTGCACTACAGGAGAACACTAAAGCTTTCTTT.

This chain joins TRBV6-6 and TRBJ1-5, with D perhaps matching TRBD1 (6 bases). Germline V CDR1 and CDR2: MNHNY, SVGAGI (reference sequence). V was cut by 6 bases and J by 0 bases, with 15 bases left in between. This CDR3 has 16 amino acids. In DNA form, the CDR3 reads TGTGCCAGCAGCCACGGACAGTCTTATAGCAATCAGCCCCAGCATTTT. This translates into CASSHGQSYSNQPQHF.

This clone was counted only a few times. This chain uses TRBV25-1 with TRBJ2-3; TRBD2 might be the D (6 bases). In germline, CDR1 is MGHDK, CDR2 SYGVNS. Deletions cut 1 base from V and 3 bases from J, with 11 bases between. CDR3 length equals 15 residues. The CDR3 sequence is CASSEFPGETDTQYF. The CDR3 DNA reads as TGTGCCAGCAGTGAATTCCCGGGGGAGACAGATACGCAGTATTTT. Using reference TRBV25-1 and TRBJ2-3 for the parts outside the CDR3, the full variable domain is EADIYQTPRYLVIGTGKKITLECSQTMGHDKMYWYQQDPGMELHLIHYSYGVNSTEKGDLSSESTVSRIRTEHFPLTLESARPSHTSQYLCASSEFPGETDTQYFGPGTRLTVL.

This clone has just a few counts. The chain carries TRBV6-1 and TRBJ2-7; 12 bases map to TRBD1. The CDR3 runs 15 residues. Germline-derived CDR1 and CDR2 are MNHNS and SASEGT. The V gene end was trimmed by 3 bases and the J gene end by 6 bases; junction bases not matched to a gene: 6. CDR3 coding DNA: TGTGCCAGCAGTGATGGGACAGGGGGCTTCCCCGAGCAGTACTTC. Translating it yields CASSDGTGGFPEQYF.

The chain recombines TRBV11-2 with TRBJ1-2; D not resolved. The CDR3 runs 16 residues. Trimming left V 5 bases short and J 4 bases short, with 20 bases between. Germline V gene lookup returns CDR1 SGHAT and CDR2 FQNNGV. The CDR3 reads CASSPLGSRVGYGYTF. Written as DNA, the CDR3 is TGTGCCAGCAGCCCCCTTGGGAGCCGGGTAGGCTATGGCTACACCTTC.

V and J are TRBV6-6 and TRBJ2-5; D gene ambiguous. In germline, CDR1 is MNHNY, CDR2 SVGAGI (reference sequence). The CDR3 has 14 residues. V lost 2 bases to trimming and J lost 1 base, with 8 bases between them. The CDR3 DNA is TGTGCCAGCAGTTACGGAGATATCCAAGAGACCCAGTACTTC. Translating it yields CASSYGDIQETQYF.

The chain has TRBV13 and TRBJ1-2, with D uncertain. Germline V gene lookup returns CDR1 PRHDT and CDR2 FYEKMQ (reference sequence). CDR3 length: 12 amino acids. V was pared by 5 bases and J by 7 bases, with 11 bases between. The CDR3 is CASSQSAAGYTF. The CDR3 DNA sequence: TGTGCCAGCAGCCAATCCGCGGCTGGCTACACCTTC. The whole variable domain, remainder taken from reference TRBV13 and TRBJ1-2, is AAGVIQSPRHLIKEKRETATLKCYPIPRHDTVYWYQQGPGQDPQFLISFYEKMQSDKGSIPDRFSAQQFSDYHSELNMSSLELGDSALYFCASSQSAAGYTFGSGTRLTVV.

The V and J genes are TRBV28 and TRBJ1-2; possibly TRBD1 for D (5 bases). The CDR3 is 11 amino acids. The germline V and J ends were trimmed by 6 bases and 7 bases, with 9 bases remaining between them. Looked up from germline, CDR1 is MDHEN and CDR2 is SYDVKM. CDR3 residues: CASRGGVGYTF. For the CDR3, the DNA is TGTGCCAGCAGGGGAGGGGTTGGCTACACCTTC.

The rearrangement joins TRBV30 to TRBJ2-3, with D unclear. V lost 6 bases and J lost 0, with 13 bases in between. This CDR3 has 14 amino acids. The germline gives CDR1 GTSNPN, CDR2 SVGIG (reference sequence). The CDR3 bases are TGTGCCTGTCAGCGCGGTACTAGCACAGATACGCAGTATTTT. Translation: CACQRGTSTDTQYF.

The chain uses TRBV10-3 and TRBJ2-7; TRBD2 aligns across 8 bases. The CDR3 loop spans 15 amino acids. Germline V gene sequence: CDR1 ENHRY, CDR2 SYGVKD. V lost 3 bases to trimming and J lost 0 bases; unmatched junction nucleotides: 4. CDR3: CAISDGGGSSYEQYF. The DNA of the CDR3 is TGTGCCATCAGTGACGGCGGGGGGAGCTCCTACGAGCAGTACTTC.

The V call is TRBV6-5, the J call TRBJ2-5; tentatively, D is TRBD2 (7 bases). Germline V gives CDR1 MNHEY, CDR2 SVGAGI. CDR3 length equals 13 residues. Trimming shortened V by 2 bases and J by 5 bases, and 9 bases separated the two germline ends. The CDR3 sequence is CASSYGGAETQYF. CDR3 DNA: TGTGCCAGCAGTTACGGGGGGGCGGAGACCCAGTACTTC.

V is TRBV15 and J is TRBJ1-5, with 10 bases matching TRBD1. Germline-derived CDR1 and CDR2 are LNHNV and YYDKDF (reference sequence). The CDR3 is made up of 16 amino acids. The J segment lost 2 bases and the V segment lost 0 bases, leaving 1 base of the junction unmatched. The DNA for the CDR3 is TGTGCCACCAGCAGAGAAGGACAGGGGGGCAATCAGCCCCAGCATTTT. Its translation is CATSREGQGGNQPQHF.

This clone was found a few times. The chain is built from TRBV7-9 and TRBJ2-3; 10 bases match TRBD2. Germline V CDR1 and CDR2: SEHNR, FQNEAQ (reference sequence). V lost 8 bases to trimming and J lost 2 bases; unmatched junction nucleotides: 10. CDR3 length equals 16 residues. The DNA for the CDR3 is TGTGCCAGCCTCTCCACTAGCGGGGAGCACACAGATACGCAGTATTTT. Translating it yields CASLSTSGEHTDTQYF.

The V and J genes are TRBV5-4 and TRBJ1-5; D unresolved. Between the trimmed V and J ends, which lost 4 bases and 7 bases, there was a span of 9 bases. There are 12 residues in the CDR3. The V gene's germline CDR1 is SGHNT and CDR2 YYREEE (reference sequence). The CDR3 region is CASSDGVQPQHF. In nucleotides, the CDR3 is TGTGCCAGCAGCGACGGGGTACAGCCCCAGCATTTT.

The rearrangement joins TRBV9 to TRBJ2-7; TRBD1 might be the D (6 bases). V was cut by 0 bases and J by 4 bases, with 17 bases left in between. The germline CDR1 and CDR2 sequences are SGDLS and YYNGEE. CDR3 size: 16 residues. CDR3 sequence reads: CASSVGTNTGIYEQYF. The CDR3, as DNA: TGTGCCAGCAGCGTAGGGACCAATACAGGGATTTACGAGCAGTACTTC.

The chain combines TRBV2 with TRBJ1-1; no reliable D call. The V end was cut by 4 bases, the J end by 1 base, with 13 bases between. The CDR3 is made up of 15 amino acids. CDR1 and CDR2 (germline): SNHLY, FYNNEI. Here the CDR3 DNA reads TGTGCCAGCAGTGTGGTCCGGGAGGGGAACACTGAAGCTTTCTTT. Translation: CASSVVREGNTEAFF.

CDR3 in DNA: TGTGCCAGCAGCTCCCTGACTAGCGGGGGTTACGAGCAGTACTTC. It codes for CASSSLTSGGYEQYF. The J gene is TRBJ2-7, the V gene TRBV5-6; TRBD2 aligns across 12 bases. The germline gives CDR1 SGHDT, CDR2 YYEEEE. J was trimmed by 4 bases and V by 3 bases; bases with no gene match: 5. This CDR3 has 15 residues.

The chain recombines TRBV5-4 with TRBJ2-2; TRBD2 matches at 11 bases. The CDR3 has 15 amino acids. Germline CDR1 and CDR2: SGHNT and YYREEE (reference sequence). Trimming at V came to 4 bases and at J to 9 bases, leaving 8 bases not matched to a gene. CDR3: CASSPTSGGSRELFF. The CDR3 DNA reads TGTGCCAGCAGCCCTACTAGCGGGGGCTCCCGGGAGCTGTTTTTT.

The chain recombines TRBV7-9 with TRBJ1-6; a possible D gene is TRBD1 (5 bases). CDR3 length: 17 amino acids. Trimming removed 7 bases at V and 0 bases at J, with 16 bases between. CDR1 is SEHNR, CDR2 FQNEAQ, per germline (reference sequence). Written as DNA, the CDR3 is TGTGCCAGCACTCGGGGGGACCCTCGCTCCTATAATTCACCCCTCCACTTT. It codes for CASTRGDPRSYNSPLHF.

The chain employs TRBV19 and TRBJ2-6, with 10 positions matching TRBD1. The CDR3 sequence is 17 residues long. In germline, CDR1 is LNHDA, CDR2 SQIVND (reference sequence). Unmatched junction bases numbered 9, after V lost 8 bases and J lost 2 bases. The CDR3 bases are TGTGCCAGTTCGCCGGGACAGGGGATAGCTGGGGCCAACGTCCTGACTTTC. Translation gives CASSPGQGIAGANVLTF. The whole variable domain, filled in from reference TRBV19 and TRBJ2-6, reads DGGITQSPKYLFRKEGQNVTLSCEQNLNHDAMYWYRQDPGQGLRLIYYSQIVNDFQKGDIAEGYSVSREKKESFPLTVTSAQKNPTAFYLCASSPGQGIAGANVLTFGAGSRLTVL.

V usage is TRBV2 and J usage is TRBJ1-4; no definite D call. The CDR3 is 13 amino acids. Between the trimmed V and J ends, which lost 5 bases and 6 bases, there was a span of 10 bases. Germline V gives CDR1 SNHLY, CDR2 FYNNEI. As DNA, the CDR3 is TGTGCCAGCAGTCTCGCGCCGCATGAAAAACTGTTTTTT. This encodes CASSLAPHEKLFF.

This clone has a single count. CDR3 bases: TGTGCCAGCAGTCCTCAGACAGGTAGTTACGAGCAGTACTTC. Translated, it gives CASSPQTGSYEQYF. This sequence joins TRBV6-6 and TRBJ2-7; D might be TRBD1 (6 bases). V lost 5 bases and J 4 bases, leaving 15 bases between the germline ends. Germline values: CDR1 MNHNY, CDR2 SVGAGI (reference sequence). The CDR3 sequence is 14 residues long.

The V gene is TRBV5-1, the J gene TRBJ1-1; D is perhaps TRBD1 (6 bases). The V gene's germline CDR1 is SGHRS and CDR2 YFSETQ. Deletions cut 3 bases from V and 0 bases from J, with 9 bases between. CDR3 size: 14 residues. The CDR3 DNA reads as TGCGCCAGCAGCTCGGCAGGGGTGAACACTGAAGCTTTCTTT. Translated, it gives CASSSAGVNTEAFF.

The V gene is TRBV30, the J gene TRBJ2-1, with TRBD2 matching 8 bases. Per germline, CDR1 GTSNPN and CDR2 SVGIG (reference sequence). The ends lost 0 bases at V and 6 bases at J; junction bases unmatched: 4. The CDR3 runs to 14 residues. CDR3 in amino acids: CAWSVGAGGNEQFF. In nucleotides, the CDR3 is TGTGCCTGGAGTGTAGGGGCGGGAGGCAATGAGCAGTTCTTC.

Details on this clone: One end of the junction is discordant with germline, which a read error may explain. The chain carries TRBV7-7 and TRBJ2-5; D is unresolved. CDR1 and CDR2 (germline): SSHAT, FNYEAQ (reference sequence). CDR3 length: 12 amino acids. CDR3 DNA sequence: TGTGCTAGCAGCTTAGATCGGGAGACCCAGTACTTC. Encoded protein: CASSLDRETQYF.

The rearrangement joins TRBV18 to TRBJ1-5; 12 positions match TRBD1. This CDR3 comprises 16 residues. The V gene end was trimmed by 5 bases and the J gene end by 5 bases; junction bases not matched to a gene: 7. The germline V gene encodes CDR1 KGHSH and CDR2 LQKENI. CDR3 in amino acids: CASSEGTGGLYQPQHF. Here the CDR3 DNA reads TGTGCCAGCTCAGAAGGGACAGGGGGCTTGTATCAGCCCCAGCATTTT.

The chain uses TRBV7-9 and TRBJ1-1; possibly TRBD1 for D (6 bases). This CDR3 contains 12 residues. V was clipped by 4 bases and J by 11 bases, with 14 bases between them. The germline gives CDR1 SEHNR, CDR2 FQNEAQ (reference sequence). CDR3 region: CASSSSTGGAFF. The CDR3 DNA reads TGTGCCAGCAGCTCTTCGACAGGTGGGGCTTTCTTT.

The V and J genes are TRBV30 and TRBJ2-6, with TRBD1 identical over 7 bases. The germline V gene has CDR1 GTSNPN and CDR2 SVGIG (reference sequence). J lost 1 base, V lost 4 bases, and 7 bases had no gene match. The CDR3 contains 16 residues. This CDR3 is CAWTTTGNSGANVLTF. CDR3 sequence (DNA): TGTGCCTGGACTACGACAGGGAATTCTGGGGCCAACGTCCTGACTTTC.